The source of this T cell receptor (beta chain) is a study of blood T cell repertoires in COVID-19. For the study at large: The United States, Italy and Spain supplied acute and convalescent COVID-19 samples. The analysed material was cDNA or gDNA that came from T cells, B-cell-depleted T cells, or PBMCs.

This clone came up a few times. Per germline, CDR1 LNHDA and CDR2 SQIVND (reference sequence). CDR3 size: 14 residues. V was clipped by 9 bases and J by 1 base; unmatched bases: 5. In the original processing: Quantification of nucleated cells was approximated via reference gene primer amplification. Sequenced by immunoSEQ multiplex PCR; TCRdb stores in-frame clones only, minus some. D and trimming were read from the DNA, whereas the V and J calls and clone size are those reported in that table. The data hold some 70,000 clones, with around 79% observed a single time. The source material was peripheral blood. The sequence derives from a man in his sixties with acute or convalescent COVID-19. The chain joins TRBV19 to TRBJ2-2, with TRBD1 identical over 7 bases. The chain's CDR3 is CASNRGQNTGELFF. CDR3 nucleotide sequence: TGTGCCAGCAACAGGGGCCAGAACACCGGGGAGCTGTTTTTT.